These 27 T cell receptor beta chains originate from one sample sequenced in a study of blood T cells in healthy people across ages. Combining a sample-barcoded 5' primer with a J-beta primer mix, a second PCR ran for roughly 7 to 12 cycles. In TCRdb, the 5' RACE reads were re-called with MiXCR into one record per CDR3 protein. The profile shows roughly 800,000 distinct CDR3 sequences, about 62% of them singletons. The sample comprised blood. The source of these receptors is a man under 40 in good health.

V and J are TRBV20-1 and TRBJ2-4, with D perhaps matching TRBD1 or TRBD2 (5 bases each). The J call may be faulty, since TRBJ2-7 better matches the DNA end. CDR3 length: 14 residues. Germline values: CDR1 DFQATT, CDR2 SNEGSKA (reference sequence). For the CDR3, the DNA is TGCAGTGCTAGAAGGAGCAGGGACCACTACGAGCAGTACTTC. It codes for CSARRSRDHYEQYF.

This clonotype occurred once. The gene calls are TRBV18 and TRBJ1-2, with TRBD1 matching over 9 bases. The CDR3 totals 14 residues. CDR1 and CDR2 (germline): KGHSH, LQKENI. Unmatched junction bases numbered 0, after V lost 0 bases and J lost 4 bases. The CDR3 reads CASSPPTGGYGYTF. The CDR3, as DNA: TGTGCCAGCTCACCACCGACAGGGGGCTATGGCTACACCTTC.

J is TRBJ1-6 and V is TRBV7-8; D may be TRBD1 (5 bases). Germline CDR1 and CDR2: SGHVS and FQNEAQ. The length of the CDR3 is 18 residues. The ends were cut back, 0 bases at V and 4 bases at J, with 16 bases in the middle. Here the CDR3 DNA reads TGTGCCAGCAGCTTAGCGGCGGCGGCCGGGGGATATAATTCACCCCTCCACTTT. Protein product: CASSLAAAAGGYNSPLHF.

The chain employs TRBV10-2 and TRBJ2-7; 10 bases agree with TRBD1. The end of the DNA aligns better with TRBJ2-5, so the J call may be wrong. The germline V gene encodes CDR1 WSHSY and CDR2 SAAADI. The CDR3 is 15 amino acids. This CDR3 is CASKERTGGTETQYF. The CDR3 bases are TGCGCCAGCAAGGAACGGACAGGGGGTACGGAGACCCAGTACTTC.

The V and J genes are TRBV20-1 and TRBJ2-1, with 10 bases lining up with TRBD2. The trim removed 2 bases at V and 7 bases at J, leaving 8 bases unmatched. Germline V lookup: CDR1 DFQATT, CDR2 SNEGSKA (reference sequence). The CDR3 has 15 residues. The CDR3 DNA sequence: TGCAGTGCTAGATTAGCTAGCGGGAGTGTTAATGAGCAGTTCTTC. Its translation: CSARLASGSVNEQFF.

V gene TRBV7-9 combines with J gene TRBJ2-4; 10 bases are shared with TRBD2. The closer fit of TRBJ2-5 to the DNA end suggests the J call may be wrong. The CDR3 length is 15 residues. From germline, CDR1 is SEHNR and CDR2 FQNEAQ (reference sequence). CDR3 region: CASSLLTSGVETQYF. DNA of the CDR3: TGTGCCAGCAGCTTACTCACTAGCGGGGTGGAGACCCAGTACTTC.

Here the CDR3 reads CASSFGVHYEQYF. CDR3 sequence (DNA): TGTGCCAGCAGCTTCGGAGTTCACTACGAGCAGTACTTC. V is TRBV5-6 and J is TRBJ2-7; no definite D call. The germline V gene has CDR1 SGHDT and CDR2 YYEEEE. This CDR3 has 13 amino acids. V lost 2 bases to trimming and J lost 3 bases, with 9 bases between them.

This clonotype appeared a single time. The chain recombines TRBV20-1 with TRBJ1-1, with TRBD1 matching 10 bases. Germline CDR1 is DFQATT and CDR2 is SNEGSKA (reference sequence). After removal of 5 bases from V and 6 bases from J, the junction contained 9 bases not matched to a gene. The CDR3 sequence is 14 residues long. The CDR3 DNA sequence: TGCAGTGCTGACCGGGACAGGGGTATTTCTGAAGCTTTCTTT. Protein product: CSADRDRGISEAFF.

The chain uses TRBV7-9 and TRBJ2-6; D call uncertain. Per the germline V gene, CDR1 is SEHNR and CDR2 is FQNEAQ (reference sequence). The CDR3 extends over 15 amino acids. Trimming removed 4 bases from V and 1 base from J, with 8 bases in between. CDR3 coding DNA: TGTGCCAGCAGCTGGTCCACATCTGGGGCCAACGTCCTGACTTTC. Its translation is CASSWSTSGANVLTF. The whole variable domain, filled in from reference TRBV7-9 and TRBJ2-6, reads DTGVSQNPRHKITKRGQNVTFRCDPISEHNRLYWYRQTLGQGPEFLTYFQNEAQLEKSRLLSDRFSAERPKGSFSTLEIQRTEQGDSAMYLCASSWSTSGANVLTFGAGSRLTVL.

This clonotype has only a few counts. The chain couples TRBV20-1 to TRBJ2-7; D is possibly TRBD2 (7 bases). Between the trimmed V and J ends, which lost 8 bases and 2 bases, there was a span of 16 bases. This CDR3 comprises 13 residues. Germline-derived CDR1 and CDR2 are DFQATT and SNEGSKA (reference sequence). CDR3 bases: TGCAGTTTCCCACTAGGGGGGGCCTACGAGCAGTACTTC. This codes for CSFPLGGAYEQYF.

The chain joins TRBV12-5 to TRBJ2-7, with D uncertain. Trimming took 6 bases from V and 2 from J, leaving 8 bases between them. Germline values: CDR1 LGHNT, CDR2 FRNRAP. The CDR3 sequence is 12 residues long. The CDR3 protein is CASGDDPYEQYF. The CDR3, as DNA: TGTGCTAGTGGCGACGACCCCTACGAGCAGTACTTC.

The chain couples TRBV3-1 to TRBJ1-1, with D possibly matching TRBD1 (5 bases). From germline, CDR1 is LGHDT and CDR2 YNNKEL (reference sequence). This CDR3 has 13 residues. The V end lost 4 bases, the J end lost 4 bases, and 10 bases lay between the germline ends. The CDR3 reads CASSPWTSTEAFF. In DNA form, the CDR3 reads TGTGCCAGCAGCCCCTGGACATCCACTGAAGCTTTCTTT.

This chain uses TRBV6-2 or TRBV6-3 with TRBJ1-1; D is unclear. The germline V and J ends were trimmed by 0 bases and 6 bases, with 8 bases remaining between them. Germline V lookup: CDR1 MNHEY, CDR2 SVGEGT. There are 13 residues in the CDR3. This CDR3 reads CASSYSEGAEAFF. The CDR3 DNA reads as TGTGCCAGCAGTTACTCGGAGGGCGCTGAAGCTTTCTTT.

This clonotype was counted at least ten times. The J gene is TRBJ2-1, the V gene TRBV3-1; D is uncertain. Germline-derived CDR1 and CDR2 are LGHDT and YNNKEL (reference sequence). This CDR3 contains 14 residues. The V end lost 2 bases, the J end lost 6 bases, and 11 bases lay between the germline ends. The CDR3 DNA reads TGTGCCAGCAGCCAAAGTCCTGCCAGCAATGAGCAGTTCTTC. Protein product: CASSQSPASNEQFF.

The chain employs TRBV10-3 and TRBJ1-2, with no clear D. Germline V CDR1 and CDR2: ENHRY, SYGVKD. V gave up 4 bases and J gave up 4 bases, with 7 bases separating them. The CDR3 is made up of 12 amino acids. The CDR3 coding sequence is TGTGCCATCAGTGGTGACACCTATGGCTACACCTTC. Translating gives CAISGDTYGYTF.

This clonotype was detected only a few times. The V call is TRBV20-1, the J call TRBJ2-1, with D perhaps matching TRBD2 (5 bases). Germline V gene sequence: CDR1 DFQATT, CDR2 SNEGSKA (reference sequence). With 6 bases removed from V and 5 bases from J, the gap between germline ends came to 14 bases. CDR3 size: 13 residues. CDR3 in amino acids: CSAGEGYNNEQFF. CDR3 DNA sequence: TGCAGTGCGGGAGAAGGGTACAACAATGAGCAGTTCTTC.

The chain employs TRBV4-2 and TRBJ2-1; TRBD2 matches at 8 bases. CDR3 length: 14 residues. CDR1 and CDR2 (germline): LGHNA, YNFKEQ. Unmatched junction bases numbered 5, after V lost 0 bases and J lost 10 bases. The CDR3 DNA reads TGTGCCAGCAGCCAAGAGAGGACTAGCAACGAGCAGTTCTTC. This encodes CASSQERTSNEQFF.

The chain has TRBV7-3 and TRBJ2-5; D is unresolved. Trimming took 5 bases from V and 2 from J, leaving 15 bases between them. This CDR3 has 15 amino acids. The germline CDR1 and CDR2 sequences are SGHTA and FQGTGA. CDR3 nucleotide sequence: TGTGCCAGCAGCCCAATGGGCTTAGGGCAAGAGACCCAGTACTTC. It specifies CASSPMGLGQETQYF.

This chain links TRBV7-3 with TRBJ2-3, with unresolved D. Germline CDR1 and CDR2: SGHTA and FQGTGA. This CDR3 is 16 amino acids long. Trimming pared 5 bases from V and 1 base from J, leaving 16 bases between. Here the CDR3 DNA reads TGTGCCAGCAGCCCCAGCACTGGCGGAGGCACAGATACGCAGTATTTT. It codes for CASSPSTGGGTDTQYF.

This chain connects TRBV6-6 to TRBJ1-1; D possibly corresponds to TRBD1 (6 bases). The CDR3 extends over 14 amino acids. Germline CDR1 reads MNHNY; CDR2 reads SVGAGI (reference sequence). Trimming left V 6 bases short and J 6 bases short, with 17 bases between. CDR3 in amino acids: CASSLPLGGAEAFF. CDR3 nucleotide sequence: TGTGCCAGCAGCCTTCCCCTAGGGGGGGCTGAAGCTTTCTTT.

This rearrangement joins TRBV12-3 or TRBV12-4 to TRBJ1-2, with a possible D match to TRBD1 (6 bases). V was trimmed by 5 bases and J by 4 bases, leaving 17 bases between them. This CDR3 spans 15 amino acids. The CDR3 DNA reads TGTGCCAGCAGTGAGTCGAGGGGGGGCATCTATGGCTACACCTTC. Residues: CASSESRGGIYGYTF.

Written as DNA, the CDR3 is TGCGCCAGCAGCCAACGACTAGCGGGAGCCCACGGTAGGAACGAGCAGTACTTC. This sequence encodes CASSQRLAGAHGRNEQYF. The V and J genes are TRBV4-3 and TRBJ2-5; 12 nucleotides line up with TRBD2. The J call is uncertain, as TRBJ2-7 better fits the DNA end. The CDR3 extends over 18 amino acids. The germline CDR1 and CDR2 sequences are LGHNA and YSLEER.

The gene calls are TRBV10-3 and TRBJ2-4; tentative D call: TRBD2 (5 bases). The DNA end is more similar to TRBJ2-7, so the J call may be wrong. This CDR3 region has 14 residues. Germline values: CDR1 ENHRY, CDR2 SYGVKD. CDR3 in amino acids: CAVGRATKMLEQYF. The CDR3, as DNA: TGTGCCGTCGGGCGGGCCACTAAAATGCTCGAGCAGTACTTC.

CDR3 region: CASSYSGLAGQEQYF. CDR3 nucleotides: TGTGCCAGCAGTTACTCCGGACTAGCGGGGCAAGAGCAGTACTTC. This chain uses TRBV6-5 with TRBJ2-5, with 12 bases lining up with TRBD2. The CDR3 consists of 15 residues. With V trimmed by 0 bases and J by 11 bases, 7 bases remained unmatched. Germline-derived CDR1 and CDR2 are MNHEY and SVGAGI.

The chain has TRBV6-5 and TRBJ2-7; D gene uncertain. This CDR3 is 14 amino acids long. V was pared by 4 bases and J by 6 bases, with 16 bases between. Germline V gives CDR1 MNHEY, CDR2 SVGAGI. CDR3 sequence: CASSSSRAGLEQYF. The CDR3 nucleotides are TGTGCCAGCAGTTCTAGTAGGGCAGGTCTCGAGCAGTACTTC.

V and J are TRBV7-2 and TRBJ1-1; TRBD1 is a possible D gene (5 bases). The V gene lost 5 bases and the J gene lost 1 base, with 17 bases spanning the gap. In germline, CDR1 is SGHTA, CDR2 FQGNSA. CDR3 length equals 16 residues. CDR3 protein: CASSHGPGRRNTEAFF. CDR3 nucleotides: TGTGCCAGCAGCCATGGGCCGGGACGTCGGAACACTGAAGCTTTCTTT.

V gene TRBV3-1 combines with J gene TRBJ1-4; TRBD1 agrees at 9 bases. Trimming took 5 bases from V and 7 from J; bases not matched to a gene: 8. Germline V gives CDR1 LGHDT, CDR2 YNNKEL (reference sequence). The CDR3 is 15 residues long. CDR3 bases: TGTGCCAGCAGCGGTCCCGGGACAGGGTCTGAAAAACTGTTTTTT. This codes for CASSGPGTGSEKLFF.